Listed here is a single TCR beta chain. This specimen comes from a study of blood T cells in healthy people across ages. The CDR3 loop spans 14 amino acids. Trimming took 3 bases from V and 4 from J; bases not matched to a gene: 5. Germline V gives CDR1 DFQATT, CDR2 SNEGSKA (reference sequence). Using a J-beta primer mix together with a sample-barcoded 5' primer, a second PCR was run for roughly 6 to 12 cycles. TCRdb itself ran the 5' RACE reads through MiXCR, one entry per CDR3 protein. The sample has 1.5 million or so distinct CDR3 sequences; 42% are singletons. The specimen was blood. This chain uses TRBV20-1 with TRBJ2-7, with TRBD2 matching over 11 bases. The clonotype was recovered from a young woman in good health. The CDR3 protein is CSASSLAGGYEQYF. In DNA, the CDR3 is TGCAGTGCTAGCAGCCTAGCGGGGGGATACGAGCAGTACTTC.